Below, one T cell receptor (beta chain) is given with its context. This specimen comes from a study of blood T cells in healthy people across ages. Study information: Template switching caught about one barcoded beta molecule for each two T cells.

A second PCR of 7 to 11 cycles used a sample-barcoded 5' primer and a J-beta primer mix. In TCRdb, the 5' RACE reads were re-called with MiXCR into one record per CDR3 protein. The data show 1.5 million to 2 million distinct CDR3 sequences, with about 49% seen just once and less than 2.5% held by the top ten. The material sequenced was blood. The sequence was obtained from a woman in her thirties or forties in good health.

The CDR3 here is CASSPGRRGGYTF. In nucleotides, the CDR3 is TGTGCCAGCAGCCCTGGCCGGAGAGGAGGCTACACCTTC. This chain uses TRBV12-3 or TRBV12-4 with TRBJ1-2; D not resolved. The CDR3 is made up of 13 amino acids. Trimming cost V 6 bases and J 8 bases, with 16 bases left between them.